This TCR beta chain emerged from a study of T cell responses to AZD1222 COVID-19 vaccine. CDR3 length equals 13 residues. The V and J ends lost 1 base and 4 bases respectively, with 8 bases between them. Germline V gene sequence: CDR1 SGHDT, CDR2 YYEEEE. Study-level points and caveats: Just a handful of people given AZD1222 tested seropositive at baseline. White British ancestry dominated among donors, who included more females, and clonal diversity was possibly underestimated.

Comment on this clone: Antigen: not known.

Libraries were prepared by immunoSEQ multiplex PCR; TCRdb keeps only in-frame clonotypes and omits some of them. Seen here are around 66,000 clones, more than 65% observed once, and the top ten hold approximately 23%. The clonotype comes from an adult in good health. Sample: peripheral blood, taken on day 0 of MenACWY control vaccination. This chain connects TRBV5-6 to TRBJ1-1; perhaps TRBD1 as D (5 bases). CDR3 protein: CASSLFGGTEAFF. CDR3 nucleotides: TGTGCCAGCAGCTTGTTTGGGGGCACTGAAGCTTTCTTT.